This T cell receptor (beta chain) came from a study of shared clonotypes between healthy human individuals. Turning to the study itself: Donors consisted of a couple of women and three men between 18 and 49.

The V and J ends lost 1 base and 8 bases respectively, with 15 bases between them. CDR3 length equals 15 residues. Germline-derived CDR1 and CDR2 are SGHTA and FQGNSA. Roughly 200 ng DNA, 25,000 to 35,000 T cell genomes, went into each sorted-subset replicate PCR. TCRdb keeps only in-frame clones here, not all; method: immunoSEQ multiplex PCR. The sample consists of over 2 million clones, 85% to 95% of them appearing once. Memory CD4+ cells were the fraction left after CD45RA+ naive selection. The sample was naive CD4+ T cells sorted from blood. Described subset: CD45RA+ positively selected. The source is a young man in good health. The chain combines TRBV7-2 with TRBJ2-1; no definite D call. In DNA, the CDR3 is TGTGCCAGCAGCTTAGAGTGGTCAGCGAACCATGAGCAGTTCTTC. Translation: CASSLEWSANHEQFF.